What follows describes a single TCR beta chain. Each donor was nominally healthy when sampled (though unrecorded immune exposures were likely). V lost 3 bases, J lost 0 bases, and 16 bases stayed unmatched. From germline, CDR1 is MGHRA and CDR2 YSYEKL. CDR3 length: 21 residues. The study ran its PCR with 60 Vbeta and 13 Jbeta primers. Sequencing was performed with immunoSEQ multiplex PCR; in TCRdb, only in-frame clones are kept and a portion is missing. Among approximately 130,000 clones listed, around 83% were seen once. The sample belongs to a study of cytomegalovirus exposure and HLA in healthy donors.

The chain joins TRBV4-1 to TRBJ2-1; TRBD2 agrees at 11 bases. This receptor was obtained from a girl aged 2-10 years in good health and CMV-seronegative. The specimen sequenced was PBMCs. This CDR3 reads CASSHFPPTSGSWSSYNEQFF. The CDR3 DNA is TGCGCCAGCAGCCACTTCCCCCCTACTAGCGGGAGTTGGAGCTCCTACAATGAGCAGTTCTTC.